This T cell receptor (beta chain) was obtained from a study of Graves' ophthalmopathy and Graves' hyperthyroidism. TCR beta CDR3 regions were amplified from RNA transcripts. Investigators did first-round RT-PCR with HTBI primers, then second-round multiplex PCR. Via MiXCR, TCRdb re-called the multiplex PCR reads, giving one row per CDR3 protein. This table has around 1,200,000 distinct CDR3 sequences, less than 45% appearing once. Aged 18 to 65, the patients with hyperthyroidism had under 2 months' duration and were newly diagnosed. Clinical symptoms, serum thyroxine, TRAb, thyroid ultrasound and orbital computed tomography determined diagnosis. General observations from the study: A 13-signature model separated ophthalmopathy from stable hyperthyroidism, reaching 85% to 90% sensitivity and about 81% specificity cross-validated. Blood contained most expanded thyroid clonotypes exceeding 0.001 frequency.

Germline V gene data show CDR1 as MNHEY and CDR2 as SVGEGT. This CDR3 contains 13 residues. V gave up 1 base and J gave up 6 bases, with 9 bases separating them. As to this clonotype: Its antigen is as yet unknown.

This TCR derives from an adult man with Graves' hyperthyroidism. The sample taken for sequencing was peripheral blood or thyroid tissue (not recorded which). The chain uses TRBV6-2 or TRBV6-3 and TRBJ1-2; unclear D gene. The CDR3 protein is CASSYYPLDGYTF. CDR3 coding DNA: TGTGCCAGCAGTTACTATCCGCTAGATGGCTACACCTTC.